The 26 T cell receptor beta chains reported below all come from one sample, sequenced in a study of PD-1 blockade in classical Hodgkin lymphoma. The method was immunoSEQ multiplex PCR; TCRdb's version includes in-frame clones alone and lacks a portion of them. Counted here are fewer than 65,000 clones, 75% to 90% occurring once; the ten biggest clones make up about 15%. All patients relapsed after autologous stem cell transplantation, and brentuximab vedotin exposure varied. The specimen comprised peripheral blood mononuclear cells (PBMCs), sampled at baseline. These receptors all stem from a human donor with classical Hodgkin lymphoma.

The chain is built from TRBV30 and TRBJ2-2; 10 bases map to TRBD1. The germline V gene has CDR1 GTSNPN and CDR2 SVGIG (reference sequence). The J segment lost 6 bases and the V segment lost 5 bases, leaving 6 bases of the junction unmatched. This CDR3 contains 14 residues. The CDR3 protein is CAWDTGQGSGELFF. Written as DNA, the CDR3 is TGTGCCTGGGATACGGGACAGGGGTCCGGGGAGCTGTTTTTT.

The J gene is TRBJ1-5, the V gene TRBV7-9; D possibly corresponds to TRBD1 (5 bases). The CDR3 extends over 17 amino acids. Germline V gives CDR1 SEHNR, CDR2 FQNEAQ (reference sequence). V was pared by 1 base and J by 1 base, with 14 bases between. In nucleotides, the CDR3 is TGTGCCAGCAGCTTAGTCGGGGTAGGGGCGAGCAATCAGCCCCAGCATTTT. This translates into CASSLVGVGASNQPQHF.

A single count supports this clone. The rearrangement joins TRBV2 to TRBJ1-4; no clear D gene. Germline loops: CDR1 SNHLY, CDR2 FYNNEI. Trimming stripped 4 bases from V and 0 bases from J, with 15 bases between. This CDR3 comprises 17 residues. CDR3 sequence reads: CASSVPSAVPTNEKLFF. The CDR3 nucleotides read TGTGCCAGCAGTGTCCCGTCGGCTGTTCCAACTAATGAAAAACTGTTTTTT.

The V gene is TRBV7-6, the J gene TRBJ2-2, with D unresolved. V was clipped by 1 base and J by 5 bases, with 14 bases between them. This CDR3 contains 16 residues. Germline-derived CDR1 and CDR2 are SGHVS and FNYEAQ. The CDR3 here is CASSLGGPLQTGELFF. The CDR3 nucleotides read TGTGCCAGCAGCTTAGGGGGTCCTCTGCAGACCGGGGAGCTGTTTTTT.

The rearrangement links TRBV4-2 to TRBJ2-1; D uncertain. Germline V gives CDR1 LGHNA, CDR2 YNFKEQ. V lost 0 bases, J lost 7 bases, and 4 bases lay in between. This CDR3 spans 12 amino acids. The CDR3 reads CASSQELNEQFF. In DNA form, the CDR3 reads TGTGCCAGCAGCCAAGAACTTAATGAGCAGTTCTTC.

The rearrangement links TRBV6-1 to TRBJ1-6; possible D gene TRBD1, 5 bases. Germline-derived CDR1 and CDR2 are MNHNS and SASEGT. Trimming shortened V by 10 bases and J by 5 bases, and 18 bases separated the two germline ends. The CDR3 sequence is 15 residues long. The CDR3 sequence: CATVPPGANNSPLHF. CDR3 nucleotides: TGTGCCACCGTACCCCCCGGGGCTAATAATTCACCCCTCCACTTT.

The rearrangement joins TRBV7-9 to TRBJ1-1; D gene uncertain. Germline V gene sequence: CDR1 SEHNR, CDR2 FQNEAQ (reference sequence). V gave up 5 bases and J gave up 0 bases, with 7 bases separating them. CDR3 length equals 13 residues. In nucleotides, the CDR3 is TGTGCCAGCAGCCCTGGGATGAACACTGAAGCTTTCTTT. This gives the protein CASSPGMNTEAFF.

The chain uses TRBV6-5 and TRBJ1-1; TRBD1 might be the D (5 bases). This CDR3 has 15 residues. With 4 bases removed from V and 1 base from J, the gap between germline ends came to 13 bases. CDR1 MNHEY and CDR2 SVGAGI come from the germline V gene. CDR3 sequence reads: CASSWRGEGNTEAFF. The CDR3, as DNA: TGTGCCAGCAGTTGGAGGGGCGAGGGGAACACTGAAGCTTTCTTT.

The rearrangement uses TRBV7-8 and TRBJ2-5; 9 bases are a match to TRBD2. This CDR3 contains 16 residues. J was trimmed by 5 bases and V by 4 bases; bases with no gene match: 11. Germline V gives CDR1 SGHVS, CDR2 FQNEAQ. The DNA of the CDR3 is TGTGCCAGCAGCTACCCAGCGGGGGGAATGAGGGAGACCCAGTACTTC. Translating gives CASSYPAGGMRETQYF. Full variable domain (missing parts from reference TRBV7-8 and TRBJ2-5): GAGVSQSPRYKVAKRGQDVALRCDPISGHVSLFWYQQALGQGPEFLTYFQNEAQLDKSGLPSDRFFAERPEGSVSTLKIQRTQQEDSAVYLCASSYPAGGMRETQYFGPGTRLLVL.

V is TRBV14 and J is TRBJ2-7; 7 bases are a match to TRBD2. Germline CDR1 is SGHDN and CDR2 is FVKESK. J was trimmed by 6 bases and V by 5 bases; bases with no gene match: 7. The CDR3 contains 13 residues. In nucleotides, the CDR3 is TGTGCCAGCAGCATATTCTCGGGGGGCGAGCAGTACTTC. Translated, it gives CASSIFSGGEQYF.

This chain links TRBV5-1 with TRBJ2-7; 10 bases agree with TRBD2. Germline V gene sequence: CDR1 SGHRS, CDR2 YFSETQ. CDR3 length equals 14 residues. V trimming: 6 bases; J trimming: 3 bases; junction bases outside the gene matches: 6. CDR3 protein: CASTPSGGYYEQYF. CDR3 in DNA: TGCGCCAGCACCCCTAGCGGGGGCTACTACGAGCAGTACTTC.

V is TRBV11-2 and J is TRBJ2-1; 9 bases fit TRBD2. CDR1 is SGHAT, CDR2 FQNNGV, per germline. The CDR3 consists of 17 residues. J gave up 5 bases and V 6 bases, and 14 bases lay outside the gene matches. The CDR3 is CASRAGGTTGTHNEQFF. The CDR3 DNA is TGTGCCAGCAGAGCGGGGGGCACAACAGGTACTCACAATGAGCAGTTCTTC.

CDR3 DNA sequence: TGTGCCAGCAGCCCATCGAACACTGAAGCTTTCTTT. Translation gives CASSPSNTEAFF. This chain joins TRBV25-1 and TRBJ1-1; D remains unclear. Germline V gene sequence: CDR1 MGHDK, CDR2 SYGVNS. Trimming removed 6 bases from V and 1 base from J, with 6 bases in between. The CDR3 is made up of 12 amino acids.

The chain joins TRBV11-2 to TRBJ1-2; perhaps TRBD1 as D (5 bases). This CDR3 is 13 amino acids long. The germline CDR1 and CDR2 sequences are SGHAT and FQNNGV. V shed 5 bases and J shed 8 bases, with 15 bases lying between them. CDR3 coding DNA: TGTGCCAGCAGCCCCTGGGGGGTCTACGGCTACACCTTC. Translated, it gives CASSPWGVYGYTF.

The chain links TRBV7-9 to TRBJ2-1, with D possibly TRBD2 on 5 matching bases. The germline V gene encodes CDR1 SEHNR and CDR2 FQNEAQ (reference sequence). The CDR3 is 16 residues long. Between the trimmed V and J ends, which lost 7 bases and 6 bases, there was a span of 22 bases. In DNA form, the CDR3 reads TGTGCCAGCACCCCGGACCGAAACAGTGGGAGCAATGAGCAGTTCTTC. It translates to CASTPDRNSGSNEQFF.

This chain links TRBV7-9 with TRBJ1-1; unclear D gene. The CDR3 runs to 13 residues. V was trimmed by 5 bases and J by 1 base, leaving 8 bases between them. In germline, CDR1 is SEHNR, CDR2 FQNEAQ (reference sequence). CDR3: CASSGGQNTEAFF. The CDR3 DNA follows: TGTGCCAGCAGCGGTGGGCAGAACACTGAAGCTTTCTTT.

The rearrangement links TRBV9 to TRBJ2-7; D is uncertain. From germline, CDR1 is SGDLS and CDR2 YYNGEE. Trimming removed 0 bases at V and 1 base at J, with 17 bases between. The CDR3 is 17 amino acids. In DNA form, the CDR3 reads TGTGCCAGCAGCGTAGGCGCTGCCAGTCCGCTTTCCTACGAGCAGTACTTC. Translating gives CASSVGAASPLSYEQYF.

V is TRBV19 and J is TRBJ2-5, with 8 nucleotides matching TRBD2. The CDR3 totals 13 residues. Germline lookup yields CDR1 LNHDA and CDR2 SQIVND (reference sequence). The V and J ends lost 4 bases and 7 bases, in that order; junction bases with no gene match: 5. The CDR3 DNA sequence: TGTGCCAGTAGTAACAGGGCGGGGGGGACCCAGTACTTC. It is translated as CASSNRAGGTQYF. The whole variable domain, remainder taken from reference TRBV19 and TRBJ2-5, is DGGITQSPKYLFRKEGQNVTLSCEQNLNHDAMYWYRQDPGQGLRLIYYSQIVNDFQKGDIAEGYSVSREKKESFPLTVTSAQKNPTAFYLCASSNRAGGTQYFGPGTRLLVL.

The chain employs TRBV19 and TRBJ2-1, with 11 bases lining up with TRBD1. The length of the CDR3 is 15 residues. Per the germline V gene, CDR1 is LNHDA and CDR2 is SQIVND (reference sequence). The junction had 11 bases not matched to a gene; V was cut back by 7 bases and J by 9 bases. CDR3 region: CASNPVGTGGPEQFF. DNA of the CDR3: TGTGCCAGTAACCCCGTAGGGACAGGGGGTCCTGAGCAGTTCTTC.

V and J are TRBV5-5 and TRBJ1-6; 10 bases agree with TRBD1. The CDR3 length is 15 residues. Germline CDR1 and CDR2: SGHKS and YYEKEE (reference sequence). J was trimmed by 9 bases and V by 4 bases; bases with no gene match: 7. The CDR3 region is CASSKPGQGISPLHF. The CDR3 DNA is TGTGCCAGCAGCAAGCCGGGACAGGGGATTTCACCCCTCCACTTT.

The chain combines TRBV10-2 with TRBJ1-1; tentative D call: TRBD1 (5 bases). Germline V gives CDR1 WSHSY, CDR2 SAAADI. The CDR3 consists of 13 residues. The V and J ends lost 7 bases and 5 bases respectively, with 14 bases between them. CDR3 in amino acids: CASTLTKGTEAFF. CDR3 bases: TGCGCCAGCACTCTAACCAAGGGGACTGAAGCTTTCTTT.

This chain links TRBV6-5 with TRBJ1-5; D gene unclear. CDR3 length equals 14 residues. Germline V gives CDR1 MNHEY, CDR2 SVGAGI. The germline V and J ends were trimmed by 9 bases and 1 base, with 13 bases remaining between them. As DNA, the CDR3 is TGTGCCAGTATGTCCCGGGGAAGCAATCAGCCCCAGCATTTT. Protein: CASMSRGSNQPQHF.

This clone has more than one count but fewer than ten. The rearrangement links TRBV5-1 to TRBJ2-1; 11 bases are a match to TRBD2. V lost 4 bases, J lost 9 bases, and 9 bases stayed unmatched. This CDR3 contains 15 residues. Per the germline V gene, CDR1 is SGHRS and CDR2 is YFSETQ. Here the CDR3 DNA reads TGCGCCAGCAGCCTTACTAGCGGGGGATCGGTTGAGCAGTTCTTC. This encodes CASSLTSGGSVEQFF.

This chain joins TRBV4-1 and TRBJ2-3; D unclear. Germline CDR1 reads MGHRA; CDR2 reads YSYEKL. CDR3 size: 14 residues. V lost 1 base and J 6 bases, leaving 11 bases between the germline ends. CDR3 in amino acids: CASSQVPTTDTQYF. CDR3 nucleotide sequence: TGCGCCAGCAGCCAAGTGCCGACAACGGATACGCAGTATTTT.

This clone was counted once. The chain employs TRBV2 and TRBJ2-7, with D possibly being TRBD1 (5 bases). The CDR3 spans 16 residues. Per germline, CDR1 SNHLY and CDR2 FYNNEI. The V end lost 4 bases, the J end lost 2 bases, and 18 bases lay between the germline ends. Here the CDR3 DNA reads TGTGCCAGCAGTGCATCCAGGGCAAGTAATCCCTACGAGCAGTACTTC. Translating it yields CASSASRASNPYEQYF.

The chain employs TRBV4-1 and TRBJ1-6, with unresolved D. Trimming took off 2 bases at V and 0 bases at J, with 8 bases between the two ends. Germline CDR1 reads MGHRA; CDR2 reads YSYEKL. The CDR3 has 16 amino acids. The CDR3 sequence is CASSQLRSSYNSPLHF. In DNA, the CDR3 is TGCGCCAGCAGCCAACTCAGGAGCTCCTATAATTCACCCCTCCACTTT.